What follows is one TCR beta chain and its context. Assay: immunoSEQ multiplex PCR; the TCRdb copy retains only in-frame clones and omits some. This table has under 150,000 clones, more than 80% appearing once. The sample is drawn from a study of blood T cell repertoires in COVID-19. About the research overall: PBMCs, B-cell-depleted T cells, or T cells were the source of the cDNA or gDNA that made up the material.

Trimming stripped 1 base from V and 0 bases from J, with 7 bases between. The germline CDR1 and CDR2 sequences are SQVTM and ANQGSEA. The CDR3 covers 15 residues. Sequencing input: peripheral blood. This receptor was obtained from a human donor in a cohort sampled during active COVID-19. The V call is TRBV29-1, the J call TRBJ2-6; tentatively, D is TRBD2 (6 bases). For the CDR3, the DNA is TGCAGCGTTGAAGGGGGAGGCTCTGGGGCCAACGTCCTGACTTTC. This gives the protein CSVEGGGSGANVLTF.